This T cell receptor (beta chain) emerged from a study of cytomegalovirus exposure and HLA in healthy donors. Regarding the study as a whole: As a later analysis revealed, the rate of TCR association differed by HLA locus, with DRB1 most and HLA-C fewest.

The CDR3 totals 15 residues. Trimming took 4 bases from V and 5 from J; bases not matched to a gene: 7. Germline V gene lookup returns CDR1 SGHTA and CDR2 FQGTGA. It was with 60 Vbeta and 13 Jbeta primers that the PCR ran. Sequencing used immunoSEQ multiplex PCR; TCRdb keeps in-frame clones, though not all of them. This repertoire shows under 200,000 clones, about 80% found once; its top ten account for more than 3.5%. On this clone itself: Its antigen is unidentified.

This chain joins TRBV7-3 and TRBJ2-2, with TRBD2 matching 7 bases. The material sequenced was PBMCs. This TCR derives from a man younger than 45 in good health and CMV-seropositive. The CDR3 loop is CASSSGTTRTGELFF. In DNA, the CDR3 is TGTGCCAGCAGCTCCGGGACTACGCGAACCGGGGAGCTGTTTTTT.